The rows below give T cell receptor beta chains drawn from one sample of a study of CD8+CD57+ T cells in acquired aplastic anemia. TCRdb re-derived calls from the reads in MiXCR, one entry per CDR3 protein. In the table there are fewer than 200,000 distinct CDR3 sequences, over 40% of which are singletons. Input material: sorted CD4+, CD8+, or CD8+CD57+ T cells (not recorded which) from PBMCs. The receptor set was obtained from a human donor with aplastic anemia. The CDR3 runs from the conserved cysteine through the conserved F or W. The order of the fields is CDR3 length, V gene, J gene, D gene, clone size, CDR3 protein, CDR3 DNA. A D gene is named only where the DNA matches it firmly. Clone sizes are given selectively: once, few, many, or a class where the clone is expanded.

cdr3_length: 15
v_call: TRBV2
j_call: TRBJ1-1
d_call: -
clone_size: -
cdr3_aa: CASTLGGISNTEAFF
cdr3_nt: TGTGCCAGCACCCTAGGAGGCATTTCGAACACTGAAGCTTTCTTT

cdr3_length: 17
v_call: TRBV2
j_call: TRBJ2-4
d_call: -
clone_size: many
cdr3_aa: CASSRSSRDEAKNIQYF
cdr3_nt: TGTGCCAGCAGTCGTTCCTCCCGAGACGAAGCCAAAAACATTCAGTACTTC

cdr3_length: 13
v_call: TRBV2
j_call: TRBJ1-5
d_call: -
clone_size: -
cdr3_aa: CASKGDSNQPQHF
cdr3_nt: TGTGCCAGCAAAGGGGATAGCAATCAGCCCCAGCATTTT

cdr3_length: 14
v_call: TRBV15
j_call: TRBJ2-3
d_call: -
clone_size: -
cdr3_aa: CATAGRGGTDTQYF
cdr3_nt: TGTGCCACCGCGGGCAGGGGAGGCACAGATACGCAGTATTTT

cdr3_length: 13
v_call: TRBV5-1
j_call: TRBJ2-7
d_call: -
clone_size: -
cdr3_aa: CASSLAVGYEQYF
cdr3_nt: TGCGCCAGCAGCTTGGCCGTCGGCTACGAGCAGTACTTC

cdr3_length: 15
v_call: TRBV9
j_call: TRBJ1-1
d_call: -
clone_size: many
cdr3_aa: CASSVGGPSGTEAFF
cdr3_nt: TGTGCCAGCAGCGTAGGCGGGCCGTCGGGAACTGAAGCTTTCTTT

cdr3_length: 11
v_call: TRBV2
j_call: TRBJ1-3
d_call: -
clone_size: -
cdr3_aa: CASRRRATIYF
cdr3_nt: TGTGCCAGCAGGCGCAGGGCCACCATATATTTT

cdr3_length: 11
v_call: TRBV20-1
j_call: TRBJ1-1
d_call: TRBD1
clone_size: many
cdr3_aa: CSASGTAEAFF
cdr3_nt: TGCAGTGCTAGTGGGACAGCAGAAGCTTTCTTT

cdr3_length: 15
v_call: TRBV11-2
j_call: TRBJ1-4
d_call: -
clone_size: -
cdr3_aa: CASSLGSLTNEKLFF
cdr3_nt: TGTGCCAGCAGCTTAGGCAGTTTAACTAATGAAAAACTGTTTTTT

cdr3_length: 14
v_call: TRBV20-1
j_call: TRBJ2-7
d_call: -
clone_size: many
cdr3_aa: CSAGAGNIIDEQYF
cdr3_nt: TGCAGTGCTGGGGCCGGAAATATAATCGACGAGCAGTACTTC

cdr3_length: 16
v_call: TRBV5-5
j_call: TRBJ1-1
d_call: -
clone_size: many
cdr3_aa: CASSLGHARANTEAFF
cdr3_nt: TGTGCCAGCAGCTTGGGGCATGCTCGGGCAAACACTGAAGCTTTCTTT

cdr3_length: 13
v_call: TRBV2
j_call: TRBJ2-5
d_call: -
clone_size: -
cdr3_aa: CASSEGGFETQYF
cdr3_nt: TGTGCCAGCAGTGAGGGAGGCTTTGAGACCCAGTACTTC

cdr3_length: 14
v_call: TRBV29-1
j_call: TRBJ1-1
d_call: -
clone_size: many
cdr3_aa: CSVDRVGGNTEAFF
cdr3_nt: TGCAGCGTTGACAGGGTTGGGGGGAACACTGAAGCTTTCTTT

cdr3_length: 14
v_call: TRBV13
j_call: TRBJ1-3
d_call: -
clone_size: -
cdr3_aa: CASRATTVGNTIYF
cdr3_nt: TGTGCCAGCAGGGCGACCACGGTCGGAAACACCATATATTTT

cdr3_length: 15
v_call: TRBV19
j_call: TRBJ1-4
d_call: -
clone_size: many
cdr3_aa: CASSIQQGPNEKLFF
cdr3_nt: TGTGCCAGTAGTATACAACAGGGCCCTAATGAAAAACTGTTTTTT

cdr3_length: 17
v_call: TRBV7-8
j_call: TRBJ1-6
d_call: -
clone_size: -
cdr3_aa: CASSLLSESSYNSPLHF
cdr3_nt: TGTGCCAGCAGCTTACTGTCAGAGAGCTCCTATAATTCACCCCTCCATTTT

cdr3_length: 13
v_call: TRBV14
j_call: TRBJ2-2
d_call: -
clone_size: -
cdr3_aa: CASSNGWTGELFF
cdr3_nt: TGTGCCAGCAGCAACGGGTGGACCGGGGAGCTGTTTTTT

cdr3_length: 13
v_call: TRBV24-1
j_call: TRBJ2-1
d_call: TRBD2
clone_size: -
cdr3_aa: CATSGSSYNEQFF
cdr3_nt: TGTGCTACCAGCGGGAGCTCCTACAATGAGCAGTTCTTC

cdr3_length: 17
v_call: TRBV2
j_call: TRBJ2-2
d_call: -
clone_size: many
cdr3_aa: CASRLWTEPANTGELFF
cdr3_nt: TGTGCCAGCAGGCTGTGGACCGAGCCAGCGAACACCGGGGAGCTGTTTTTT

cdr3_length: 16
v_call: TRBV5-5
j_call: TRBJ1-2
d_call: -
clone_size: once
cdr3_aa: CASSLGGTASYYGYTF
cdr3_nt: TGTGCCAGCAGCTTGGGAGGTACAGCGTCCTACTATGGCTACACCTTC

cdr3_length: 16
v_call: TRBV7-9
j_call: TRBJ2-5
d_call: TRBD1
clone_size: few
cdr3_aa: CASSLSRGRIQETQYF
cdr3_nt: TGTGCCAGCAGCTTATCGAGGGGGCGGATCCAAGAGACCCAGTACTTC

cdr3_length: 10
v_call: TRBV2
j_call: TRBJ2-7
d_call: -
clone_size: few
cdr3_aa: CASMLYEQYF
cdr3_nt: TGTGCCAGCATGCTCTACGAGCAGTACTTC

cdr3_length: 18
v_call: TRBV7-9
j_call: TRBJ2-6
d_call: -
clone_size: many
cdr3_aa: CASSHMTPRSSGANVLTF
cdr3_nt: TGTGCCAGCAGCCACATGACACCTCGGAGCTCTGGGGCCAACGTCCTGACTTTC

cdr3_length: 12
v_call: TRBV7-2
j_call: TRBJ2-1
d_call: TRBD1
clone_size: -
cdr3_aa: CASSLDRVLQSF
cdr3_nt: TGTGCCAGCAGCTTGGACAGGGTACTCCAGTCCTTC

cdr3_length: 15
v_call: TRBV2
j_call: TRBJ2-7
d_call: TRBD1
clone_size: once
cdr3_aa: CASSEQGQGAHEQYF
cdr3_nt: TGTGCCAGCAGTGAACAGGGACAGGGGGCCCACGAGCAGTACTTC

cdr3_length: 8
v_call: TRBV7-2
j_call: TRBJ2-5
d_call: -
clone_size: -
cdr3_aa: CASSLASF
cdr3_nt: TGTGCCAGCAGCTTAGCGTCTTTC

cdr3_length: 16
v_call: TRBV6-2/TRBV6-3
j_call: TRBJ1-1
d_call: -
clone_size: -
cdr3_aa: CASTPYGKGGDTEALF
cdr3_nt: TGTGCCAGCACTCCTTACGGAAAGGGAGGGGACACTGAAGCTCTCTTT

cdr3_length: 16
v_call: TRBV5-5
j_call: TRBJ2-3
d_call: TRBD2
clone_size: many
cdr3_aa: CASSSSLAGGTDTQYF
cdr3_nt: TGTGCCAGCAGCTCTTCTTTAGCGGGAGGCACAGATACGCAGTATTTT

cdr3_length: 17
v_call: TRBV24-1
j_call: TRBJ1-1
d_call: TRBD1
clone_size: many
cdr3_aa: CATSDGGTGGAGTEAFF
cdr3_nt: TGTGCCACCAGTGATGGGGGGACAGGGGGCGCGGGCACTGAAGCTTTCTTT

cdr3_length: 15
v_call: TRBV7-6
j_call: TRBJ2-7
d_call: -
clone_size: few
cdr3_aa: CASSLAWQGGDEQYF
cdr3_nt: TGTGCCAGCAGCTTAGCGTGGCAAGGGGGAGACGAGCAGTACTTC

cdr3_length: 14
v_call: TRBV19
j_call: TRBJ1-1
d_call: -
clone_size: few
cdr3_aa: CASSFNALNTEAFF
cdr3_nt: TGTGCCAGTAGTTTCAACGCATTGAACACTGAAGCTTTCTTT

cdr3_length: 18
v_call: TRBV7-3
j_call: TRBJ2-6
d_call: TRBD1
clone_size: many
cdr3_aa: CASSERGQGASGANVLTF
cdr3_nt: TGTGCCAGCAGCGAGAGGGGACAGGGGGCTTCTGGGGCCAACGTCCTGACTTTC

cdr3_length: 14
v_call: TRBV6-1
j_call: TRBJ1-6
d_call: TRBD1
clone_size: many
cdr3_aa: CASSQTGGRSPLHF
cdr3_nt: TGTGCCAGCAGTCAGACAGGGGGCAGGTCACCCCTCCACTTT

cdr3_length: 12
v_call: TRBV20-1
j_call: TRBJ1-1
d_call: TRBD1
clone_size: -
cdr3_aa: CSGRGQPTEAFF
cdr3_nt: TGCAGTGGGCGGGGACAGCCCACTGAAGCTTTCTTT

cdr3_length: 15
v_call: TRBV29-1
j_call: TRBJ2-3
d_call: TRBD1
clone_size: -
cdr3_aa: CSGTGTGIPTDTQYF
cdr3_nt: TGCAGCGGTACCGGGACAGGGATTCCCACAGATACGCAGTATTTT

cdr3_length: 13
v_call: TRBV24-1
j_call: TRBJ2-1
d_call: -
clone_size: few
cdr3_aa: CATSDLFREEQFF
cdr3_nt: TGTGCCACCAGTGATCTATTCAGGGAGGAGCAGTTCTTC

cdr3_length: 13
v_call: TRBV20-1
j_call: TRBJ2-6
d_call: -
clone_size: -
cdr3_aa: CSAREAERDVLTF
cdr3_nt: TGCAGTGCTAGAGAGGCCGAAAGAGACGTCCTGACTTTC

cdr3_length: 14
v_call: TRBV7-9
j_call: TRBJ2-5
d_call: -
clone_size: -
cdr3_aa: CASSSGGSWETQYF
cdr3_nt: TGTGCCAGCAGCAGCGGAGGAAGTTGGGAGACCCAGTACTTC

cdr3_length: 12
v_call: TRBV5-8
j_call: TRBJ2-7
d_call: -
clone_size: -
cdr3_aa: CASSVIDYEQYF
cdr3_nt: TGTGCCAGCAGCGTAATCGACTACGAGCAGTACTTC

cdr3_length: 13
v_call: TRBV6-5
j_call: TRBJ2-5
d_call: -
clone_size: -
cdr3_aa: CASSYSKEETQYF
cdr3_nt: TGTGCCAGCAGTTACTCTAAAGAAGAGACCCAGTACTTC

cdr3_length: 17
v_call: TRBV3-1
j_call: TRBJ2-1
d_call: TRBD2
clone_size: few
cdr3_aa: CASSPELLREGHNEQFF
cdr3_nt: TGTGCCAGCAGCCCCGAATTGTTACGGGAGGGCCATAATGAGCAGTTCTTC

cdr3_length: 14
v_call: TRBV29-1
j_call: TRBJ2-7
d_call: TRBD1
clone_size: -
cdr3_aa: CSVGGTGDAYEQYF
cdr3_nt: TGCAGCGTGGGTGGGACAGGGGACGCCTACGAGCAGTACTTC

cdr3_length: 14
v_call: TRBV10-3
j_call: TRBJ1-5
d_call: TRBD1
clone_size: few
cdr3_aa: CAIRKQGASQPQHF
cdr3_nt: TGTGCCATCAGAAAGCAGGGGGCAAGTCAGCCCCAGCATTTT

cdr3_length: 14
v_call: TRBV29-1
j_call: TRBJ2-2
d_call: TRBD1
clone_size: once
cdr3_aa: CSVGRDRFTGELFF
cdr3_nt: TGCAGCGTTGGACGGGACAGATTCACCGGGGAGCTGTTTTTT

cdr3_length: 14
v_call: TRBV2
j_call: TRBJ1-2
d_call: -
clone_size: -
cdr3_aa: CASREDSASYGYTF
cdr3_nt: TGTGCCAGCAGGGAGGACAGTGCTTCCTATGGCTACACCTTC

cdr3_length: 16
v_call: TRBV12-3/TRBV12-4
j_call: TRBJ1-5
d_call: -
clone_size: many
cdr3_aa: CASSSSQGRGNQPQHF
cdr3_nt: -

cdr3_length: 12
v_call: TRBV2
j_call: TRBJ1-1
d_call: -
clone_size: -
cdr3_aa: CARLDANTEAFF
cdr3_nt: TGTGCCAGACTAGACGCGAACACTGAAGCTTTCTTT

cdr3_length: 11
v_call: TRBV5-1
j_call: TRBJ1-2
d_call: -
clone_size: once
cdr3_aa: CASTPGEGYTF
cdr3_nt: TGCGCCAGCACCCCAGGGGAAGGCTACACCTTC

cdr3_length: 15
v_call: TRBV7-9
j_call: TRBJ2-6
d_call: TRBD1
clone_size: -
cdr3_aa: CASSWTGAGANVLTF
cdr3_nt: TGTGCCAGCAGCTGGACAGGGGCTGGGGCCAACGTCCTGACTTTC

cdr3_length: 15
v_call: TRBV5-5
j_call: TRBJ2-2
d_call: -
clone_size: -
cdr3_aa: CASSLGPGVAGELFF
cdr3_nt: TGTGCCAGCAGCTTGGGCCCAGGAGTGGCCGGGGAGCTGTTTTTT

cdr3_length: 13
v_call: TRBV27
j_call: TRBJ1-4
d_call: -
clone_size: -
cdr3_aa: CASSWGATEKLFF
cdr3_nt: TGTGCCAGCAGTTGGGGGGCTACCGAAAAACTGTTTTTT

cdr3_length: 15
v_call: TRBV19
j_call: TRBJ1-5
d_call: TRBD1
clone_size: -
cdr3_aa: CASSLTGVGDQPQHF
cdr3_nt: TGTGCCAGTAGCCTGACAGGGGTTGGGGATCAGCCCCAGCATTTT

cdr3_length: 12
v_call: TRBV20-1
j_call: TRBJ1-1
d_call: TRBD1
clone_size: -
cdr3_aa: CSAQGESTEAFF
cdr3_nt: TGCAGTGCCCAGGGGGAAAGCACTGAAGCTTTCTTT

cdr3_length: 14
v_call: TRBV15
j_call: TRBJ2-7
d_call: -
clone_size: -
cdr3_aa: CATSSRTTGREQYF
cdr3_nt: TGTGCCACCAGCTCTCGGACTACAGGGAGGGAGCAGTACTTC

cdr3_length: 17
v_call: TRBV5-1
j_call: TRBJ1-6
d_call: -
clone_size: many
cdr3_aa: CASSLRSTGGYNSPLHF
cdr3_nt: TGCGCCAGCAGCTTGCGCTCGACGGGGGGCTATAATTCACCCCTCCACTTT

cdr3_length: 16
v_call: TRBV11-1
j_call: TRBJ2-7
d_call: TRBD1
clone_size: -
cdr3_aa: CASSLEGTGIWNEQYF
cdr3_nt: TGTGCCAGCAGCTTAGAAGGGACAGGGATATGGAACGAGCAGTACTTC

cdr3_length: 13
v_call: TRBV19
j_call: TRBJ2-1
d_call: -
clone_size: -
cdr3_aa: CASKFVGNNEQFF
cdr3_nt: TGTGCCAGTAAATTCGTCGGAAACAATGAGCAGTTCTTC

cdr3_length: 12
v_call: TRBV29-1
j_call: TRBJ2-7
d_call: -
clone_size: -
cdr3_aa: CSVLDIARGQYF
cdr3_nt: TGCAGCGTCTTGGACATTGCCCGTGGGCAGTACTTC

cdr3_length: 13
v_call: TRBV19
j_call: TRBJ2-3
d_call: -
clone_size: -
cdr3_aa: CASSMMSIDTQYF
cdr3_nt: TGTGCCAGTAGTATGATGTCGATAGATACGCAGTATTTT